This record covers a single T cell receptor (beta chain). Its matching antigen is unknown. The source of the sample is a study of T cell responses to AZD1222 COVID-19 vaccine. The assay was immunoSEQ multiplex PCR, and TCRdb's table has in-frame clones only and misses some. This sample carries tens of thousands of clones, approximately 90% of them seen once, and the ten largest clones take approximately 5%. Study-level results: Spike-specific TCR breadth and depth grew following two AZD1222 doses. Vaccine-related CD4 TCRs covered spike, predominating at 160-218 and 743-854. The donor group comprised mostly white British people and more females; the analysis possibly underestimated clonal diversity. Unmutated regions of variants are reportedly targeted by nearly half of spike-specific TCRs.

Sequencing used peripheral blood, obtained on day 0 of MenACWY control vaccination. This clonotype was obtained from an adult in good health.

CDR3 sequence (DNA): TGTGCCAGCAGTTTAATGGGTCGACAGCCCCAGCATTTT. Translation: CASSLMGRQPQHF. The J gene is TRBJ1-5, the V gene TRBV12-3 or TRBV12-4, with D uncertain. This CDR3 is built from 13 residues. The V end lost 2 bases, the J end lost 7 bases, and 9 bases lay between the germline ends.